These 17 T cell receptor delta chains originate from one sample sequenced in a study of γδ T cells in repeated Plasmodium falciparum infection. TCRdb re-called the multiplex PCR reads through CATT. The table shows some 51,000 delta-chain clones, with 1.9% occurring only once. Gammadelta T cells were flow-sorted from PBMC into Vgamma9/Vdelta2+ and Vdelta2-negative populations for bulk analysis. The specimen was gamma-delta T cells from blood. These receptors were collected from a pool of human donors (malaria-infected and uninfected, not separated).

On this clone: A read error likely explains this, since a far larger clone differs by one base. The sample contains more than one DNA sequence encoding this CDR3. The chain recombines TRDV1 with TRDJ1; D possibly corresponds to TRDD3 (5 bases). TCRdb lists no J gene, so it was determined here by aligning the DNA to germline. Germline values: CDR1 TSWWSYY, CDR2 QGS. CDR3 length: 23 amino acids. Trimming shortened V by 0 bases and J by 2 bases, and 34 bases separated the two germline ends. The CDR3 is CALGELVIFSNQGGYLWTDKLIF. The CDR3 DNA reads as TGTGCTCTTGGGGAACTCGTTATATTCTCAAATCAAGGGGGGTACCTTTGGACCGATAAACTCATCTTT.

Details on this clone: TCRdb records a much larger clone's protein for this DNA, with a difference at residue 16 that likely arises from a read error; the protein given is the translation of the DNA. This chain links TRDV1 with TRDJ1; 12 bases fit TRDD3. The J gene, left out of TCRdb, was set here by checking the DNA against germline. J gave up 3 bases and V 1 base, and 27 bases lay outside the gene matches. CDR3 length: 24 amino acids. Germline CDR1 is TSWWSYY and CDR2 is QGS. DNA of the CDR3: TGTGCTCTTGGGGAACAGGCCCCTTACCACACCCACTGGGGGATACCGCACAGGGCCGATAAACTCATCTTT. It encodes CALGEQAPYHTHWGIPHRADKLIF.

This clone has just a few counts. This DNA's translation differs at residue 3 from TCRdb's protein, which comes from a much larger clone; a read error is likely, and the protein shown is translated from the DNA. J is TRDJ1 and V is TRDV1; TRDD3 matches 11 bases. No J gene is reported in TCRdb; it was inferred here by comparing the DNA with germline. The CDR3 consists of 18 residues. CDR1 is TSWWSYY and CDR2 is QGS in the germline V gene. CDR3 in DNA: TGTGCTCCTGGGGAGGCTGGGGGATACATCGTGGAGACCGATAAACTCATCTTT. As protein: CAPGEAGGYIVETDKLIF.

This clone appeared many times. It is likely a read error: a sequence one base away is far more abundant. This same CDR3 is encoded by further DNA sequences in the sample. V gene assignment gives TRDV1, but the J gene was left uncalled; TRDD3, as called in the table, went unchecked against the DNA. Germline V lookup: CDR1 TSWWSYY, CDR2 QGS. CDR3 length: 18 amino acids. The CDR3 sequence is CALGNPYWGIGDTDKLIF. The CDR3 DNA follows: TGTGCTCTTGGGAACCCCTACTGGGGGATTGGGGACACCGATAAGCTCATCTTT.

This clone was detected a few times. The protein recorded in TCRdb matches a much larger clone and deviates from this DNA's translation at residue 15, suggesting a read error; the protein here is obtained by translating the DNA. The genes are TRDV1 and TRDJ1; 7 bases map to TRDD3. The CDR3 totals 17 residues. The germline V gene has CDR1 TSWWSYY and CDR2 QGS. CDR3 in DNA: TGTGCTCTTGGGGAACTAGGGGATAGTAAGAACACCGATAAACCCATCTTT. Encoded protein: CALGELGDSKNTDKPIF.

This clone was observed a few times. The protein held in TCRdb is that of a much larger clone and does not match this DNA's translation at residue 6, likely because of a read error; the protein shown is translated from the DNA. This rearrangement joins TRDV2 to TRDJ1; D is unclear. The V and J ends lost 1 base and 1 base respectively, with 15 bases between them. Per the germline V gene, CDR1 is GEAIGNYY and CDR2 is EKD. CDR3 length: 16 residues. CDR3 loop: CACDTVIYRITDKLIF. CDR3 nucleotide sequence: TGTGCCTGTGACACGGTGATTTATAGGATCACCGATAAACTCATCTTT.

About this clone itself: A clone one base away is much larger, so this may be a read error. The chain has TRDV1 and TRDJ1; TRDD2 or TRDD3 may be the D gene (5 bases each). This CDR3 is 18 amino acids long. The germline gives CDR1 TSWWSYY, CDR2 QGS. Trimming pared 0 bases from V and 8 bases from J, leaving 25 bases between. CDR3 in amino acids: CALGELTPTTRGDAKLIF. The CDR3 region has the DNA TGTGCTCTTGGGGAACTAACCCCTACAACGAGGGGAGACGCGAAACTCATCTTT.

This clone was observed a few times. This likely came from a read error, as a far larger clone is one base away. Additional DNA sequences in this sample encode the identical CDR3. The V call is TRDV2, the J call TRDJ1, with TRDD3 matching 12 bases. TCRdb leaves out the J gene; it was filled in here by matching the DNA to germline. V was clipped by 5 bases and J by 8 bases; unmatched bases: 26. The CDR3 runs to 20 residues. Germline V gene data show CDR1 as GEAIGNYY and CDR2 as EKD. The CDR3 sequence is CACGGGLYWGIQGPADKLIF. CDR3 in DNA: TGTGCCTGTGGAGGGGGTCTGTACTGGGGGATACAAGGTCCGGCTGACAAACTCATCTTT.

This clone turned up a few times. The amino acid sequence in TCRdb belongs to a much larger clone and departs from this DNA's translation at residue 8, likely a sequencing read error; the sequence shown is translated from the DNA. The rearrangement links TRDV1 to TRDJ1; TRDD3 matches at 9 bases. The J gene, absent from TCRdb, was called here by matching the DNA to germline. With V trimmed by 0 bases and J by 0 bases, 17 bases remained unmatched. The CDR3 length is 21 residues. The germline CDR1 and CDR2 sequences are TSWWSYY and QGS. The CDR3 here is CALGELPLRYWGTSYTDKLIF. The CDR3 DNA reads TGTGCTCTTGGGGAACTTCCCCTCAGGTACTGGGGGACCTCGTACACCGATAAACTCATCTTT.

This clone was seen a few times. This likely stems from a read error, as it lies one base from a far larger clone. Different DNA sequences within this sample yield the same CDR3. CDR3 DNA sequence: TGTGCTCTTGGGGAACTTAACCCCACGTTCCCACGCACATTTGGGTGGGGGATACGAACCGATAAACTCATCTTT. Protein sequence: CALGELNPTFPRTFGWGIRTDKLIF. The chain has TRDV1 and TRDJ1; 11 bases map to TRDD3. No J gene is reported in TCRdb; it was inferred here by comparing the DNA with germline. V lost 0 bases to trimming and J lost 2 bases; unmatched junction nucleotides: 29. This CDR3 comprises 25 residues. The germline V gene has CDR1 TSWWSYY and CDR2 QGS.

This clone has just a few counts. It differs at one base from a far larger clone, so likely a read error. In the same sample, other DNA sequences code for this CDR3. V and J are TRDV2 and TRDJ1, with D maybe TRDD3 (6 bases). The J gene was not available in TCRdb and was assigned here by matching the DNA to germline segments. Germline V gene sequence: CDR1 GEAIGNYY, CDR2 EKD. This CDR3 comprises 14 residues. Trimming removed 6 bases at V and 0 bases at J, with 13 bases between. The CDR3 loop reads CACFVLGDTDKLIF. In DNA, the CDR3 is TGTGCCTGTTTTGTATTGGGGGACACCGATAAACTCATCTTT.

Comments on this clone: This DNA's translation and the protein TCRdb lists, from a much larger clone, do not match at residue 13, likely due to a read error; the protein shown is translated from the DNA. CDR3 protein: CAFKEGPESLPTKSDKLIF. The CDR3 bases are TGTGCCTTTAAAGAAGGGCCCGAGAGCCTTCCTACGAAGTCCGATAAACTCATCTTT. The genes are TRDV3 and TRDJ1, with 9 bases that match TRDD2. TCRdb gives no J gene; it was assigned here by matching the DNA to germline. The CDR3 consists of 19 residues. Germline CDR1 reads TVYSNPD; CDR2 reads GDNSRS (reference sequence). Trimming at V came to 1 base and at J to 3 bases, leaving 21 bases not matched to a gene.

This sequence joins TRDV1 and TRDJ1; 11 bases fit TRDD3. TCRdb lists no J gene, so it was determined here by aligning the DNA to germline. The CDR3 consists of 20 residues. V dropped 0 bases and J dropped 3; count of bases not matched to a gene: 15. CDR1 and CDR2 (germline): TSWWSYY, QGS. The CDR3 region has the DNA TGTGCTCTTGGGGAACTCTGCCCTCATCTACTGGGGGATAATCCCGATAAACTCATCTTT. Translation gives CALGELCPHLLGDNPDKLIF.

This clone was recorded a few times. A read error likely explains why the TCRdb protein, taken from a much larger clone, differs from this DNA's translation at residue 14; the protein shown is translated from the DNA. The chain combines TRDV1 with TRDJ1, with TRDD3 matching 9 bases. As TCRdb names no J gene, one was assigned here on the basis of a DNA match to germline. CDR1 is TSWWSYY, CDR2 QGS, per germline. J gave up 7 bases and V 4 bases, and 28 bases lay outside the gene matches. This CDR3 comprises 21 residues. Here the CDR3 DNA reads TGTGCTCTTGGGGGCGGGGCCTTCCATCTATACTGGGGGACTCGTGCCCCTAAACTCATCTTT. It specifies CALGGGAFHLYWGTRAPKLIF.

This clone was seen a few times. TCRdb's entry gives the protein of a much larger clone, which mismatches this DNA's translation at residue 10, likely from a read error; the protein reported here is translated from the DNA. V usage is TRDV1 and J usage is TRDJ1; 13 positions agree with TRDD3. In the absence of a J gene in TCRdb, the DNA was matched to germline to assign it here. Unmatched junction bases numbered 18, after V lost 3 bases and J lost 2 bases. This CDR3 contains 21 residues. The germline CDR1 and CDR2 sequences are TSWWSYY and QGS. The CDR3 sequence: CALGDLLPIQTGGYVTDKLIF. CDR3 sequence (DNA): TGTGCTCTTGGGGACCTCCTTCCGATCCAAACTGGGGGATACGTTACCGATAAACTCATCTTT.

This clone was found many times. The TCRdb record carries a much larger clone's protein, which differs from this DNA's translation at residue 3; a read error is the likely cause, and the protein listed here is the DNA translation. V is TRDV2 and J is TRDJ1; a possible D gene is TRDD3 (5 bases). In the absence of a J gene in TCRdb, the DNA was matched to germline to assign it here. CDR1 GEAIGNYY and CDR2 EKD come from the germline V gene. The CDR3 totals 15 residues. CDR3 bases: TGTGCCTATGACACCGTGGTAACCAGGGGAGATAAACTCATCTTT. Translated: CAYDTVVTRGDKLIF.

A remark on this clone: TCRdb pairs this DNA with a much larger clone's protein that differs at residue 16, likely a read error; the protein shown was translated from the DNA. The CDR3 coding sequence is TGTGCTCTTGGGGAAATCCCGCTTCCTATCTGGGGGATCGGCAAGGACGATAAACTCATCTTT. Encoded protein: CALGEIPLPIWGIGKDDKLIF. The chain is built from TRDV1 and TRDJ1; the match to TRDD3 covers 9 bases. No J gene was available from TCRdb, and it was assigned here by a germline match of the DNA. Germline CDR1 and CDR2: TSWWSYY and QGS. The junction had 23 bases not matched to a gene; V was cut back by 2 bases and J by 4 bases. This CDR3 comprises 21 residues.